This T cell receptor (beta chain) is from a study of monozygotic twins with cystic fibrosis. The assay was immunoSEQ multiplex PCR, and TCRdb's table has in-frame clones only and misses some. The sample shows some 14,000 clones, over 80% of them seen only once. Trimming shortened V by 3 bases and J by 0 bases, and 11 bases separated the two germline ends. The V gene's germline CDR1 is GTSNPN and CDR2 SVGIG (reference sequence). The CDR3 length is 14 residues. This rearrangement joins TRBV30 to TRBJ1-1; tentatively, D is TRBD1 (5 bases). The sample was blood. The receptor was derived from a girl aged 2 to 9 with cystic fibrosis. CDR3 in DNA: TGTGCCTGGAGCGAGGGGCTATTGAACACTGAAGCTTTCTTT. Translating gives CAWSEGLLNTEAFF. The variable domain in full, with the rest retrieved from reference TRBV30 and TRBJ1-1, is SQTIHQWPATLVQPVGSPLSLECTVEGTSNPNLYWYRQAAGRGLQLLFYSVGIGQISSEVPQNLSASRPQDRQFILSSKKLLLSDSGFYLCAWSEGLLNTEAFFGQGTRLTVV.